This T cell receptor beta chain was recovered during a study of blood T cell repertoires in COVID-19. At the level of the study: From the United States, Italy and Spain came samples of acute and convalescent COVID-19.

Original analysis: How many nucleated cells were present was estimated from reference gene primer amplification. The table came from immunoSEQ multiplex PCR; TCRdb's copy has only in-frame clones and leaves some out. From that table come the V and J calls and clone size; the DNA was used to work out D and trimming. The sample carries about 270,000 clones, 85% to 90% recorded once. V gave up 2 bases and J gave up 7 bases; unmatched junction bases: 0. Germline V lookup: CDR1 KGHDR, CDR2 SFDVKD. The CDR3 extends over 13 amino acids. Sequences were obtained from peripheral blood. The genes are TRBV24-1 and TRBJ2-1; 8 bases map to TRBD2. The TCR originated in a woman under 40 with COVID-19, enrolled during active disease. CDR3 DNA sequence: TGTGCCACCAGTGATTCTAGCGGGAATGAGCAGTTCTTC. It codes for CATSDSSGNEQFF.